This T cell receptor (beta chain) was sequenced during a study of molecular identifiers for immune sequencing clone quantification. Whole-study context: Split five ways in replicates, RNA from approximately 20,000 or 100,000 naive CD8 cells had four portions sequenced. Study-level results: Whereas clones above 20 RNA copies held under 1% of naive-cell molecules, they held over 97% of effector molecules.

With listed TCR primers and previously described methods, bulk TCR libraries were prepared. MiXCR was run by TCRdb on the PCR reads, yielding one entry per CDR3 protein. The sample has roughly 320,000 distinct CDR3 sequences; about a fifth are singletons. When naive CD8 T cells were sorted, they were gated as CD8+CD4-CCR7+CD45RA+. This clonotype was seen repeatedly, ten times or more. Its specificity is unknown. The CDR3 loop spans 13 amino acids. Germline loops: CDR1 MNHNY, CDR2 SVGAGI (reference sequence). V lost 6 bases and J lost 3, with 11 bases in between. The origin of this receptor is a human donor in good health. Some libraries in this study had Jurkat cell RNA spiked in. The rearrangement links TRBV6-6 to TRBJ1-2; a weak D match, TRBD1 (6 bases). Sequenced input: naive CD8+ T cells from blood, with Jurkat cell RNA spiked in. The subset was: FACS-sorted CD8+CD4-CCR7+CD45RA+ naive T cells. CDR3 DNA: TGTGCCAGCAGGAGACAGGACTACTATGGCTACACCTTC. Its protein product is CASRRQDYYGYTF.